This is a list of T cell receptor beta chains from one sample in a study of T cells in Graves' hyperthyroidism and ophthalmopathy. TCRdb re-called the multiplex PCR reads through MiXCR, storing one row per CDR3 protein. The profile shows roughly 700,000 distinct CDR3 sequences, approximately 15% of them singletons. What was sequenced was blood. All receptors derive from a woman aged 18-29 years with Graves' hyperthyroidism. Each CDR3 is given with its conserved first and last residue. Fields, in order: clone size, D gene, J gene, V gene, CDR3 protein, CDR3 DNA. D genes are given only for firm matches. Only some rows state a clone size, as once, few, many or a class for expanded clones.

clone_size: -
d_call: TRBD2
j_call: TRBJ2-1
v_call: TRBV11-3
cdr3_aa: CASSLVVAGGPNEQFF
cdr3_nt: TGTGCCAGCAGCTTAGTGGTAGCGGGAGGGCCAAATGAGCAGTTCTTC

clone_size: -
d_call: TRBD1
j_call: TRBJ2-1
v_call: TRBV20-1
cdr3_aa: CSAWDRVGGEQFF
cdr3_nt: TGCAGTGCTTGGGACAGGGTCGGTGGTGAGCAGTTCTTC

clone_size: many
d_call: -
j_call: TRBJ1-1
v_call: TRBV20-1
cdr3_aa: CSARAQGYTEAFF
cdr3_nt: TGCAGTGCTAGAGCTCAGGGGTACACTGAAGCTTTCTTT

clone_size: many
d_call: TRBD2
j_call: TRBJ2-1
v_call: TRBV28
cdr3_aa: CASSQSGATYNEQFF
cdr3_nt: TGTGCCAGCAGTCAAAGCGGGGCTACCTACAATGAGCAGTTCTTC

clone_size: few
d_call: -
j_call: TRBJ2-5
v_call: TRBV4-1
cdr3_aa: CASSQERVETQYF
cdr3_nt: TGCGCCAGCAGCCAAGAGAGGGTAGAGACCCAGTACTTC

clone_size: many
d_call: TRBD2
j_call: TRBJ2-5
v_call: TRBV3-1
cdr3_aa: CASSQDLRGSKGETQYF
cdr3_nt: TGTGCCAGCAGCCAAGACCTCCGCGGGAGTAAGGGAGAGACCCAGTACTTC

clone_size: many
d_call: TRBD1
j_call: TRBJ2-3
v_call: TRBV14
cdr3_aa: CASSQAYRGRTDTQYF
cdr3_nt: TGTGCCAGCAGCCAAGCGTACAGGGGACGCACAGATACGCAGTATTTT

clone_size: -
d_call: TRBD2
j_call: TRBJ2-1
v_call: TRBV7-9
cdr3_aa: CASSSTLLAGAVDEQFF
cdr3_nt: TGTGCCAGCAGCTCGACCCTACTAGCGGGAGCAGTCGATGAGCAGTTCTTC

clone_size: -
d_call: -
j_call: TRBJ1-2
v_call: TRBV29-1
cdr3_aa: CSVEDPGGPGYGYTF
cdr3_nt: TGCAGCGTTGAAGATCCGGGGGGGCCAGGCTATGGCTACACCTTC

clone_size: many
d_call: TRBD2
j_call: TRBJ2-2
v_call: TRBV12-3/TRBV12-4
cdr3_aa: CASSAAGGRNTGELFF
cdr3_nt: TGTGCCAGCAGCGCCGCGGGGGGACGGAACACCGGGGAGCTGTTTTTT

clone_size: few
d_call: TRBD2
j_call: TRBJ2-7
v_call: TRBV6-2/TRBV6-3
cdr3_aa: CASSSLLAGDPSYEQYF
cdr3_nt: TGTGCCAGCAGTTCACTCCTAGCGGGCGACCCTTCCTACGAGCAGTACTTC

clone_size: many
d_call: -
j_call: TRBJ2-1
v_call: TRBV3-1
cdr3_aa: CASSHPGLYNEQFF
cdr3_nt: TGTGCCAGCAGTCATCCGGGACTTTACAATGAGCAGTTCTTC

clone_size: few
d_call: TRBD2
j_call: TRBJ2-7
v_call: TRBV19
cdr3_aa: CASSEFSGTYSYEQYF
cdr3_nt: TGTGCCAGTAGTGAGTTTAGCGGGACCTACTCCTACGAGCAGTACTTC

clone_size: -
d_call: TRBD2
j_call: TRBJ2-1
v_call: TRBV9
cdr3_aa: CASSEFPGLAGFNEQFF
cdr3_nt: TGTGCCAGCAGCGAATTCCCGGGACTAGCGGGATTCAATGAGCAGTTCTTC

clone_size: once
d_call: -
j_call: TRBJ2-7
v_call: TRBV25-1
cdr3_aa: CASSDPGRGRYEQYF
cdr3_nt: TGTGCCAGCAGTGACCCGGGGCGCGGGCGCTACGAGCAGTACTTC

clone_size: -
d_call: -
j_call: TRBJ2-7
v_call: TRBV3-1
cdr3_aa: CASSLNLAAYEQYF
cdr3_nt: TGTGCCAGCAGCCTAAATCTTGCTGCCTACGAGCAGTACTTC

clone_size: -
d_call: -
j_call: TRBJ1-5
v_call: TRBV24-1
cdr3_aa: CATSDSTGIHQPQHF
cdr3_nt: TGTGCCACCAGCGACTCTACAGGGATTCATCAGCCCCAGCATTTT

clone_size: few
d_call: -
j_call: TRBJ2-3
v_call: TRBV7-9
cdr3_aa: CASSMARTDTQYF
cdr3_nt: TGTGCCAGCAGCATGGCTAGAACAGATACGCAGTATTTT

clone_size: -
d_call: -
j_call: TRBJ2-2
v_call: TRBV15
cdr3_aa: CASRSKNTGELFF
cdr3_nt: TGTGCCTCCAGATCGAAGAACACCGGGGAGCTGTTTTTT

clone_size: -
d_call: TRBD1
j_call: TRBJ2-1
v_call: TRBV9
cdr3_aa: CASSPWDRENEQFF
cdr3_nt: TGTGCCAGCAGCCCTTGGGACAGGGAGAATGAGCAGTTCTTC

clone_size: many
d_call: -
j_call: TRBJ2-7
v_call: TRBV30
cdr3_aa: CAWSWDSLGSYEQYF
cdr3_nt: TGTGCCTGGAGTTGGGACTCGCTAGGCTCCTACGAGCAGTACTTC

clone_size: many
d_call: -
j_call: TRBJ2-1
v_call: TRBV3-1
cdr3_aa: CASSPGGGGSLGEQFF
cdr3_nt: TGTGCCAGCAGCCCAGGGGGGGGCGGTTCCCTGGGCGAGCAGTTCTTC

clone_size: -
d_call: -
j_call: TRBJ1-1
v_call: TRBV9
cdr3_aa: CASSIQGDNTEAFF
cdr3_nt: TGTGCCAGCAGCATCCAAGGAGATAACACTGAAGCTTTCTTT

clone_size: few
d_call: -
j_call: TRBJ2-3
v_call: TRBV6-1
cdr3_aa: CASRYSDTQYF
cdr3_nt: TGTGCCAGCAGGTATTCAGATACGCAGTATTTT

clone_size: -
d_call: TRBD1
j_call: TRBJ1-6
v_call: TRBV27
cdr3_aa: CASRSRGLLGISPLHF
cdr3_nt: TGTGCCAGCAGATCAAGGGGGCTGCTTGGGATTTCACCCCTCCACTTT

clone_size: -
d_call: -
j_call: TRBJ1-1
v_call: TRBV4-2
cdr3_aa: CASSQESPGRGNTEAFF
cdr3_nt: TGTGCCAGCAGCCAAGAAAGTCCGGGGAGGGGGAACACTGAAGCTTTCTTT

clone_size: many
d_call: -
j_call: TRBJ2-3
v_call: TRBV30
cdr3_aa: CAWSVLAPANTQYF
cdr3_nt: TGTGCCTGGAGTGTACTAGCCCCAGCGAATACGCAGTATTTT

clone_size: -
d_call: TRBD1
j_call: TRBJ1-6
v_call: TRBV19
cdr3_aa: CATTPQGVDNSPLHF
cdr3_nt: TGTGCCACCACACCACAGGGGGTGGATAATTCACCCCTCCACTTT

clone_size: -
d_call: -
j_call: TRBJ2-1
v_call: TRBV6-1
cdr3_aa: CASTLYQGSSYNEQFF
cdr3_nt: TGTGCCAGCACCCTATACCAGGGGAGCTCCTACAATGAGCAGTTCTTC

clone_size: -
d_call: -
j_call: TRBJ2-3
v_call: TRBV7-9
cdr3_aa: CASSLAYRRGLVTDTQYF
cdr3_nt: TGTGCCAGCAGCTTAGCCTACCGGCGCGGGTTAGTCACAGATACGCAGTATTTT

clone_size: few
d_call: -
j_call: TRBJ1-5
v_call: TRBV12-3/TRBV12-4
cdr3_aa: CASSNQGQPQHF
cdr3_nt: TGTGCCAGCAGCAACCAGGGGCAGCCCCAGCATTTT

clone_size: many
d_call: -
j_call: TRBJ2-7
v_call: TRBV11-2
cdr3_aa: CASSLGGLFYEQYF
cdr3_nt: TGTGCCAGCAGCTTAGGAGGGCTCTTCTACGAGCAGTACTTC

clone_size: few
d_call: -
j_call: TRBJ2-1
v_call: TRBV6-1
cdr3_aa: CASSEFLRVTDEQFF
cdr3_nt: TGTGCCAGCAGTGAATTCCTCCGGGTTACGGATGAGCAGTTCTTC

clone_size: few
d_call: -
j_call: TRBJ2-1
v_call: TRBV10-3
cdr3_aa: CAISESIGTHYNEQFF
cdr3_nt: TGTGCCATCAGTGAGTCGATAGGGACTCATTACAATGAGCAGTTCTTC

clone_size: many
d_call: -
j_call: TRBJ2-1
v_call: TRBV30
cdr3_aa: CAWSVPNYNEQFF
cdr3_nt: TGTGCCTGGAGTGTACCCAACTACAATGAGCAGTTCTTC

clone_size: -
d_call: -
j_call: TRBJ1-1
v_call: TRBV29-1
cdr3_aa: CSVLKPRAGTEAFF
cdr3_nt: TGCAGCGTTCTTAAACCTCGGGCCGGGACTGAAGCTTTCTTT

clone_size: few
d_call: -
j_call: TRBJ1-2
v_call: TRBV29-1
cdr3_aa: CSVEEGRRDYYTF
cdr3_nt: TGCAGCGTTGAAGAGGGGCGCAGGGACTACTACACCTTC

clone_size: -
d_call: -
j_call: TRBJ1-4
v_call: TRBV7-9
cdr3_aa: CASSFKGRNEKLFF
cdr3_nt: TGTGCCAGCAGCTTCAAGGGAAGGAATGAAAAACTGTTTTTT

clone_size: few
d_call: TRBD1
j_call: TRBJ1-4
v_call: TRBV2
cdr3_aa: CASTGQGAVSEKLFF
cdr3_nt: TGTGCCAGCACGGGACAGGGGGCTGTAAGTGAAAAACTGTTTTTT

clone_size: many
d_call: TRBD2
j_call: TRBJ2-1
v_call: TRBV24-1
cdr3_aa: CATSEEAGDGYEQFF
cdr3_nt: TGTGCCACCAGCGAGGAAGCGGGAGACGGGTATGAGCAGTTCTTC

clone_size: many
d_call: TRBD2
j_call: TRBJ2-5
v_call: TRBV20-1
cdr3_aa: CSASPGTSGPWSKKTQYF
cdr3_nt: TGCAGTGCGTCTCCCGGGACTAGCGGGCCCTGGAGTAAAAAGACCCAGTACTTC

clone_size: -
d_call: TRBD1
j_call: TRBJ2-5
v_call: TRBV3-1
cdr3_aa: CASSLTTGGIGETQYF
cdr3_nt: TGTGCCAGCAGCCTAACGACAGGGGGCATAGGAGAGACCCAGTACTTC

clone_size: many
d_call: TRBD2
j_call: TRBJ2-2
v_call: TRBV30
cdr3_aa: CAWSVGRTSGNTGELFF
cdr3_nt: TGTGCCTGGAGTGTGGGCAGAACTAGCGGGAACACCGGGGAGCTGTTTTTT

clone_size: many
d_call: -
j_call: TRBJ2-7
v_call: TRBV11-2
cdr3_aa: CASSWGVNEQYF
cdr3_nt: TGTGCCAGCAGCTGGGGAGTTAACGAGCAGTACTTC

clone_size: -
d_call: -
j_call: TRBJ1-2
v_call: TRBV3-1
cdr3_aa: CASSLPGRGYGYTF
cdr3_nt: TGTGCCAGCAGCCTCCCGGGTAGGGGCTATGGCTACACCTTC

clone_size: -
d_call: -
j_call: TRBJ2-1
v_call: TRBV28
cdr3_aa: CASSLRDRLNEQFF
cdr3_nt: TGTGCCAGCAGTTTAAGGGATCGACTAAATGAGCAGTTCTTC

clone_size: many
d_call: TRBD2
j_call: TRBJ2-2
v_call: TRBV7-2
cdr3_aa: CASSLALAGGNTGELFF
cdr3_nt: TGTGCCAGCAGCTTAGCCCTAGCGGGAGGCAACACCGGGGAGCTGTTTTTT

clone_size: many
d_call: -
j_call: TRBJ1-4
v_call: TRBV9
cdr3_aa: CASSRTGRNEKLFF
cdr3_nt: TGTGCCAGCAGCCGTACGGGACGTAACGAAAAACTGTTTTTT

clone_size: -
d_call: TRBD1
j_call: TRBJ2-7
v_call: TRBV6-5
cdr3_aa: CASKITGGRAYEQYF
cdr3_nt: TGTGCCAGCAAAATAACAGGGGGTCGGGCCTACGAGCAGTACTTC

clone_size: many
d_call: -
j_call: TRBJ2-3
v_call: TRBV14
cdr3_aa: CASSQDLAVHTDTQYF
cdr3_nt: TGTGCCAGCAGCCAAGATCTAGCCGTACACACAGATACGCAGTATTTT

clone_size: many
d_call: -
j_call: TRBJ1-4
v_call: TRBV18
cdr3_aa: CASSHGTATNEKLFF
cdr3_nt: TGTGCCAGCTCTCACGGGACGGCAACTAATGAAAAACTGTTTTTT

clone_size: -
d_call: -
j_call: TRBJ2-4
v_call: TRBV4-2
cdr3_aa: CASSPDGGKDIQYF
cdr3_nt: TGTGCCAGCAGCCCCGATGGAGGGAAGGACATTCAGTACTTC

clone_size: -
d_call: -
j_call: TRBJ2-1
v_call: TRBV19
cdr3_aa: CASREILGADEQFF
cdr3_nt: TGTGCCAGCAGGGAAATTTTAGGGGCGGATGAGCAGTTCTTC

clone_size: many
d_call: -
j_call: TRBJ1-6
v_call: TRBV20-1
cdr3_aa: CSARDFRVSSYNSPLHF
cdr3_nt: TGCAGTGCTAGAGATTTCCGGGTTAGCTCCTATAATTCACCCCTCCACTTT

clone_size: -
d_call: -
j_call: TRBJ2-1
v_call: TRBV6-2/TRBV6-3
cdr3_aa: CATRLSSYNEQFF
cdr3_nt: TGTGCCACCCGACTAAGCTCCTACAATGAGCAGTTCTTC